The T cell receptor beta chain under discussion was sequenced for a study of neurological immune-mediated disorders. Study-wide context: Multiple sclerosis patients numbering approximately 34 comprised some 31 relapsing-remitting and 3 secondary progressive patients. General study points: The absence of shared CDR3 amino acid sequences among expanded clones across subjects suggests private repertoires in all groups. The greatest TCR clonal expansion occurred in HTLV-1-associated myelopathy and the least in multiple sclerosis, which fell below healthy controls.

The team produced cDNA through 5'RACE using 10-nucleotide random UMIs. TCRdb re-analysed the 5' RACE reads in MiXCR, keeping a single row per CDR3 protein. The data hold around 58,000 distinct CDR3 sequences, with approximately 3.6% observed a single time. This clonotype was recorded at least ten times. Its antigen is undetermined. CDR1 and CDR2 from the germline V gene are LGHDT and YNNKEL (reference sequence). The CDR3 length is 10 residues. Trimming shortened V by 0 bases and J by 7 bases, and 0 bases separated the two germline ends. This chain joins TRBV3-1 and TRBJ2-5; no reliable D call. Sequenced material: PBMCs. This sequence was found in a woman in her sixties or seventies with multiple sclerosis. The CDR3 sequence is CASSQETQYF. DNA for the CDR3: TGTGCCAGCAGCCAAGAGACCCAGTACTTC.